This TCR beta chain was found in a study of T cell clonality in common variable immunodeficiency. Ten or more counts support this clone. Its antigen remains unidentified. The read halts 3 residues ahead of the CDR3 end, with the missing end drawn from the germline J gene. The V end lost 3 bases, the J end lost 2 bases, and 8 bases lay between the germline ends. Germline values: CDR1 MNHNS, CDR2 SASEGT. The length of the CDR3 is 14 residues. Findings of the study overall: Authors noted CVID clonality's cause needs subpopulation repertoire sequencing. Links between repertoire features and CVID complications were heterogeneity-limited. Reportedly, TCR beta sequences from common variable immunodeficiency showed fewer deletions and N-nucleotide insertions.

Both groups were predominantly of Caucasian heritage. Produced via immunoSEQ multiplex PCR; TCRdb's table is partial and in-frame only. This repertoire lists 15,000 to 20,000 clones without singletons; roughly 15% sits in the top ten. The sample comprised peripheral blood mononuclear cells. The chain combines TRBV6-1 with TRBJ1-5, with D possibly TRBD1 on 6 matching bases. This sequence was found in a human donor with common variable immunodeficiency. CDR3 in amino acids: CASSDAGGNQPQHF. CDR3 DNA (partial): TGTGCCAGCAGTGACGCAGGGGGCAATCAGCCC.